This TCR beta chain was sequenced during a study of cytomegalovirus exposure and HLA in healthy donors. Study overall: T cells numbering around 190 million yielded more than 95 million unique TCR beta sequences in an earlier analysis.

It was with 60 Vbeta and 13 Jbeta primers that the PCR ran. The method was immunoSEQ multiplex PCR; TCRdb's version includes in-frame clones alone and lacks a portion of them. The repertoire consists of around 85,000 clones, with 80% occurring once and the leading ten covering around 7%. Germline loops: CDR1 SGHAT, CDR2 FQNNGV. Trimming cost V 8 bases and J 9 bases; bases outside gene matches: 6. The CDR3 loop spans 12 amino acids. J is TRBJ2-1 and V is TRBV11-2; 8 bases are shared with TRBD1. The specimen sequenced was PBMCs. The origin of this receptor is a young man in good health and CMV-seronegative. The CDR3: CASGRGLSEQFF. The CDR3, as DNA: TGTGCCAGCGGCAGGGGGCTGAGTGAGCAGTTCTTC.